This entry describes one T cell receptor (beta chain). Its cognate antigen is unknown. The sample originates from a study of T cell responses to AZD1222 COVID-19 vaccine. Study findings and constraints: The donors showed a predominance of white British ancestry and of females, with possible underestimation of clonal diversity. Researchers took repertoire samples only after the peak T cell response had come. Mapped onto spike, vaccine-associated CD4 TCRs spanned it and were dominant at 160-218 and 743-854.

CDR1 is SGHNT, CDR2 YYREEE, per germline (reference sequence). The trim removed 5 bases at V and 5 bases at J, leaving 4 bases unmatched. The CDR3 is 15 amino acids. This table comes from immunoSEQ multiplex PCR, and its TCRdb copy is limited to in-frame clones, with some not included. Of about 150,000 clones detected, approximately 94% appear once; the ten largest clones hold about 2.1%. The chain employs TRBV5-4 and TRBJ2-1; 13 bases line up with TRBD2. This sequence was found in an adult in good health. Sequencing used peripheral blood, obtained on day 0 of AZD1222 vaccination. CDR3 in amino acids: CASSVGLAGDNEQFF. CDR3 DNA: TGTGCCAGCAGTGTCGGACTAGCGGGAGACAATGAGCAGTTCTTC.